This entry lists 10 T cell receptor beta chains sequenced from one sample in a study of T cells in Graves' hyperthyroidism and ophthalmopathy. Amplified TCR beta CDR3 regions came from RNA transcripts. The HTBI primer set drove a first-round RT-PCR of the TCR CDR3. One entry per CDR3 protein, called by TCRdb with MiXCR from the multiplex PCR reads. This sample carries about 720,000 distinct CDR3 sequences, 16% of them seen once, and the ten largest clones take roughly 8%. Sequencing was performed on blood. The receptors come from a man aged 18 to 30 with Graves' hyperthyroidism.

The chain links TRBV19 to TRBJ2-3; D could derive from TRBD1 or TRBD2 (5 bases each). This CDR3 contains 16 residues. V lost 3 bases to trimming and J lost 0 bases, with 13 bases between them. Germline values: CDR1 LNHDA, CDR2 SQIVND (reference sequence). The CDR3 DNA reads TGTGCCAGTAGTATGGGACGTACTACTAGCACAGATACGCAGTATTTT. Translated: CASSMGRTTSTDTQYF.

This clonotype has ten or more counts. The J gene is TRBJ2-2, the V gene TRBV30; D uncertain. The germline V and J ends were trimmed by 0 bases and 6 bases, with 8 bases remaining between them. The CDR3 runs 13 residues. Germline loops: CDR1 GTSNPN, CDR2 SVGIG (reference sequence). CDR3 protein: CAWSVHIPGELFF. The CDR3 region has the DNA TGTGCCTGGAGTGTACATATCCCCGGGGAGCTGTTTTTT.

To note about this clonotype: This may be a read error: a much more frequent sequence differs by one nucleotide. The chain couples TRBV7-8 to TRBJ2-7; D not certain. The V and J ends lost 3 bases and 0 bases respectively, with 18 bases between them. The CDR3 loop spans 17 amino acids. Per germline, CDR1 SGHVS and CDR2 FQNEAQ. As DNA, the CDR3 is TGTGCCAGCAGCTTCCCCACGAAGGGCGTTAGCTCCTACGAGCAGTACTTC. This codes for CASSFPTKGVSSYEQYF.

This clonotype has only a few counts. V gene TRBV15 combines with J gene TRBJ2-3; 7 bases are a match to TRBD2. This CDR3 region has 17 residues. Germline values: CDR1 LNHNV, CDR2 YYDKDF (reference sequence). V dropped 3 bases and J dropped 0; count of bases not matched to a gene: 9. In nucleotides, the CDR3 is TGTGCCACCAGCAGCGGGCTAGCGGTTGTCAGCACAGATACGCAGTATTTT. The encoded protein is CATSSGLAVVSTDTQYF.

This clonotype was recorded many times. The CDR3 nucleotides read TGTGCCAGCAGTTTAACGGGACCAACTGAAGCTTTCTTT. This encodes CASSLTGPTEAFF. The chain uses TRBV28 and TRBJ1-1, with TRBD1 as a possible D gene (5 bases). Germline assignment: CDR1 MDHEN and CDR2 SYDVKM. CDR3 length: 13 residues. V lost 2 bases and J 5 bases, leaving 9 bases between the germline ends. The whole variable domain, remainder taken from reference TRBV28 and TRBJ1-1, is DVKVTQSSRYLVKRTGEKVFLECVQDMDHENMFWYRQDPGLGLRLIYFSYDVKMKEKGDIPEGYSVSREKKERFSLILESASTNQTSMYLCASSLTGPTEAFFGQGTRLTVV.

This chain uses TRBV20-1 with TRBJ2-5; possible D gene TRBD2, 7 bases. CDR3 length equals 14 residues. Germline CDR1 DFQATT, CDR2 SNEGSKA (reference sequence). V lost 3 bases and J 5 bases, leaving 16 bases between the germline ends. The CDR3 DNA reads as TGCAGTGCTAGGAGGGGGGGACGTGGGGAGACCCAGTACTTC. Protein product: CSARRGGRGETQYF.

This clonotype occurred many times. CDR3 nucleotide sequence: TGTGCCAGCAGTCTCCGAGAACAGAGACCAAAAAGGTTCTTT. It yields the protein CASSLREQRPKRFF. This chain links TRBV6-1 with TRBJ1-1; D call uncertain. Germline V lookup: CDR1 MNHNS, CDR2 SASEGT. The CDR3 runs 14 residues. Trimming left V 5 bases short and J 14 bases short, with 24 bases between.

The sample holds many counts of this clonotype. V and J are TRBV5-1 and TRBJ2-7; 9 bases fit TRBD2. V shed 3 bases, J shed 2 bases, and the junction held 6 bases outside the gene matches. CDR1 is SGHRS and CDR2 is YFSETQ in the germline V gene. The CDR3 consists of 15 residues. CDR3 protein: CASSSWTSDPYEQYF. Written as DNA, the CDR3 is TGCGCCAGCAGCTCCTGGACTAGCGACCCCTACGAGCAGTACTTC.

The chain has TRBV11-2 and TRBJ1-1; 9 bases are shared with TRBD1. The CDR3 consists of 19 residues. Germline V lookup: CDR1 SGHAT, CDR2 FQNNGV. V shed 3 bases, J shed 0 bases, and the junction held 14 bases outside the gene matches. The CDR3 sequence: CASSLAEPGQGLMNTEAFF. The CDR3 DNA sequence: TGTGCCAGCAGCTTGGCGGAGCCGGGACAGGGCCTGATGAACACTGAAGCTTTCTTT. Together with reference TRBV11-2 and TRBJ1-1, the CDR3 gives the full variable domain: EAGVAQSPRYKIIEKRQSVAFWCNPISGHATLYWYQQILGQGPKLLIQFQNNGVVDDSQLPKDRFSAERLKGVDSTLKIQPAKLEDSAVYLCASSLAEPGQGLMNTEAFFGQGTRLTVV.

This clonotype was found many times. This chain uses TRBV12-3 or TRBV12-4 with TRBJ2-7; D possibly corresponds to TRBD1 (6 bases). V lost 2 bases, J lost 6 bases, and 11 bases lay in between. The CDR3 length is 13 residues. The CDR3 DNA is TGTGCCAGCAGTTTACAGGGGCCCTCCGAGCAGTACTTC. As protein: CASSLQGPSEQYF.